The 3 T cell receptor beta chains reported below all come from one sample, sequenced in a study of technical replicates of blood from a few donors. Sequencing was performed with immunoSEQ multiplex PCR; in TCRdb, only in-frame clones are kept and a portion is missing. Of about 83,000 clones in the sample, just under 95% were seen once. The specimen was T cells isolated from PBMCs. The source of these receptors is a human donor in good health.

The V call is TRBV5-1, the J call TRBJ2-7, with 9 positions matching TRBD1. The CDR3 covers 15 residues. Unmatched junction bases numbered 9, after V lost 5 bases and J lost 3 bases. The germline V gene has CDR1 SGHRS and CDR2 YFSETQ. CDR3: CASRAPGTGIYEQYF. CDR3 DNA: TGCGCCAGCAGGGCCCCCGGGACAGGGATCTACGAGCAGTACTTC.

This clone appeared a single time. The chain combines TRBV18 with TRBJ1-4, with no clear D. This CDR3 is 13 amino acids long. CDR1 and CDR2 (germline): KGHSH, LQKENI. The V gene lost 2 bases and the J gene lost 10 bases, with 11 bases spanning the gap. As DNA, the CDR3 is TGTGCCAGCTCACCAACCGGAGAGGGAAAACTGTTTTTT. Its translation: CASSPTGEGKLFF.

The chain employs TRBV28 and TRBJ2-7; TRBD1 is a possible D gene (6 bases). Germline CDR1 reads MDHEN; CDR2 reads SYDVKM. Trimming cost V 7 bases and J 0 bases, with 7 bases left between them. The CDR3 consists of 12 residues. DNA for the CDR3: TGTGCCAGCAAGGACAGCTCCTACGAGCAGTACTTC. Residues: CASKDSSYEQYF.